Each of the 29 T cell receptor beta chains below was sequenced from the same sample in a study of cytomegalovirus exposure and HLA in healthy donors listed by TCRdb under 2017. Library construction relied on the immunoSEQ multiplex PCR assay. A mixture of 60 forward primers for TCR Vbeta segments and 13 reverse primers for TCR Jbeta segments was used in the multiplex PCR. TCRdb limited this immuneACCESS table to in-frame rearrangements with V and J called. A share of clones is missing; checked studies link under half to unresolved V genes, and the rest is unexplained. The sample profile shows under 35,000 clones; about 60% of them were found once. The ten largest clonotypes hold roughly two fifths of the sample. The material sequenced was PBMCs. These receptors were taken from a male donor in good health and CMV-seropositive.

The chain recombines TRBV27 with TRBJ1-5; 7 bases agree with TRBD1. The CDR3 totals 15 residues. The V segment lost 6 bases and the J segment 0 bases; nucleotides outside the gene matches: 5. CDR1 is MNHEY and CDR2 is SMNVEV in the germline V gene (reference sequence). The CDR3 loop reads CASRQGVYSNQPQHF. In nucleotides, the CDR3 is TGTGCCAGCAGGCAGGGGGTTTATAGCAATCAGCCCCAGCATTTT.

This clone has just a few counts. The chain uses TRBV7-2 and TRBJ2-7; 9 bases are shared with TRBD1. CDR3 length equals 18 residues. The germline V gene encodes CDR1 SGHTA and CDR2 FQGNSA. Trimming removed 1 base from V and 4 bases from J; junction bases left unmatched: 14. This CDR3 is CASSLGVRGGTGSYEQYF. Written as DNA, the CDR3 is TGTGCCAGCAGCTTAGGGGTGCGTGGCGGGACAGGGTCTTACGAGCAGTACTTC.

The chain couples TRBV27 to TRBJ2-1; 7 bases line up with TRBD2. Trimming at V came to 4 bases and at J to 7 bases, leaving 19 bases not matched to a gene. The germline V gene encodes CDR1 MNHEY and CDR2 SMNVEV (reference sequence). The CDR3 runs 18 residues. CDR3 region: CASSSRYLTSPVRNEQFF. CDR3 coding DNA: TGTGCCAGCAGTTCCCGCTACCTGACTAGCCCGGTAAGGAATGAGCAGTTCTTC.

To note about this clone: A junction end diverges from the germline sequence, so it may reflect a read error. The chain uses TRBV7-7 and TRBJ2-2, with a weak D call TRBD2 (6 bases). CDR3 length: 15 residues. CDR1 and CDR2 (germline): SSHAT, FNYEAQ (reference sequence). Written as DNA, the CDR3 is TGTGCTAGCAGCTTCTCTACGTCGGGAGCCGGGGAGCTGTTTTTT. Translated, it gives CASSFSTSGAGELFF.

This clone was detected only once. V gene TRBV27 combines with J gene TRBJ2-1; maybe TRBD1 (5 bases). Trimming pared 3 bases from V and 3 bases from J, leaving 9 bases between. The CDR3 covers 14 residues. The germline CDR1 and CDR2 sequences are MNHEY and SMNVEV (reference sequence). CDR3 in amino acids: CASSLGLGYNEQFF. Written as DNA, the CDR3 is TGTGCCAGCAGTTTGGGGCTGGGCTACAATGAGCAGTTCTTC.

This clone was counted a few times. The V and J genes are TRBV18 and TRBJ1-1; D perhaps matches TRBD1 (6 bases). Trimming removed 2 bases from V and 0 bases from J, with 13 bases in between. CDR3 length equals 16 residues. Germline V gene data show CDR1 as KGHSH and CDR2 as LQKENI. CDR3 residues: CASSPIQGTMNTEAFF. For the CDR3, the DNA is TGTGCCAGCTCACCAATCCAGGGGACGATGAACACTGAAGCTTTCTTT.

This chain connects TRBV6-6 to TRBJ2-7; D is possibly TRBD1 (5 bases). Germline assignment: CDR1 MNHNY and CDR2 SVGAGI (reference sequence). This CDR3 contains 12 residues. Deletions cut 5 bases from V and 3 bases from J, with 8 bases between. The CDR3 region is CASSRGYYEQYF. DNA of the CDR3: TGTGCCAGCAGTAGGGGATACTACGAGCAGTACTTC.

This CDR3 reads CASSPRPGGGAFTEAFF. The CDR3 region has the DNA TGTGCCAGCAGTCCCCGCCCTGGGGGGGGCGCTTTCACTGAAGCTTTCTTT. The chain combines TRBV27 with TRBJ1-1; tentative D call: TRBD1 (6 bases). This CDR3 has 17 residues. Trimming cost V 5 bases and J 4 bases, with 23 bases left between them. Germline loops: CDR1 MNHEY, CDR2 SMNVEV (reference sequence).

This rearrangement joins TRBV5-6 to TRBJ1-3; tentative D call: TRBD1 (5 bases). In germline, CDR1 is SGHDT, CDR2 YYEEEE. V lost 3 bases and J lost 5, with 12 bases in between. The CDR3 contains 14 residues. The CDR3 region has the DNA TGTGCCAGCAGCTGGGGACTGCTTAGAAACACCATATATTTT. Amino acids: CASSWGLLRNTIYF. The full variable domain, in which reference TRBV5-6 and TRBJ1-3 provide the parts outside the CDR3, is DAGVTQSPTHLIKTRGQQVTLRCSPKSGHDTVSWYQQALGQGPQFIFQYYEEEERQRGNFPDRFSGHQFPNYSSELNVNALLLGDSALYLCASSWGLLRNTIYFGEGSWLTVV.

This rearrangement joins TRBV28 to TRBJ1-4; D call uncertain. CDR1 is MDHEN and CDR2 is SYDVKM in the germline V gene. The CDR3 length is 14 residues. V was cut by 5 bases and J by 2 bases, with 9 bases left in between. The CDR3 here is CASSPGATNEKLFF. CDR3 bases: TGTGCCAGCAGTCCGGGAGCGACTAATGAAAAACTGTTTTTT.

This clone was picked up a small number of times. The chain has TRBV5-1 and TRBJ2-7; D is possibly TRBD2 (6 bases). CDR3 length: 14 amino acids. The V end lost 9 bases, the J end lost 0 bases, and 16 bases lay between the germline ends. From germline, CDR1 is SGHRS and CDR2 YFSETQ. CDR3 protein: CATAGQPSSYEQYF. CDR3 in DNA: TGCGCCACCGCGGGGCAGCCGAGCTCCTACGAGCAGTACTTC. Using reference TRBV5-1 and TRBJ2-7 for the parts outside the CDR3, the full variable domain is KAGVTQTPRYLIKTRGQQVTLSCSPISGHRSVSWYQQTPGQGLQFLFEYFSETQRNKGNFPGRFSGRQFSNSRSEMNVSTLELGDSALYLCATAGQPSSYEQYFGPGTRLTVT.

The rearrangement uses TRBV9 and TRBJ2-7; 8 nucleotides agree with TRBD1. The germline CDR1 and CDR2 sequences are SGDLS and YYNGEE. This CDR3 comprises 15 residues. With 4 bases clipped from V and 6 bases from J, the junction kept 12 bases outside the gene matches. CDR3 bases: TGTGCCAGCAGCCTCTACCCACAGGGGGGAGGCGAGCAGTACTTC. Translation gives CASSLYPQGGGEQYF.

As DNA, the CDR3 is TGTGCCAGCAGCCAATCTCGACAGCATGGCTACACCTTC. This encodes CASSQSRQHGYTF. The genes are TRBV14 and TRBJ1-2, with D perhaps TRBD1 (5 bases). The germline V and J ends were trimmed by 2 bases and 6 bases, with 10 bases remaining between them. CDR3 length: 13 amino acids. Germline CDR1 reads SGHDN; CDR2 reads FVKESK.

This clone was seen only once. V gene TRBV15 combines with J gene TRBJ2-3; D gene uncertain. The CDR3 runs to 13 residues. The germline V and J ends were trimmed by 0 bases and 6 bases, with 7 bases remaining between them. CDR1 LNHNV and CDR2 YYDKDF come from the germline V gene (reference sequence). The chain's CDR3 is CATSRDLPDTQYF. The CDR3 DNA is TGTGCCACCAGCAGAGATCTCCCGGATACGCAGTATTTT.

This clone was detected only a few times. A single base is all that separates this from a far larger clone, so a read error is likely. This chain joins TRBV7-7 and TRBJ2-2; 11 bases map to TRBD2. The germline V gene encodes CDR1 SSHAT and CDR2 FNYEAQ (reference sequence). The CDR3 totals 16 residues. CDR3 nucleotides: TGTGCTAGCAGCGCGGGACTAGCGGCGAACACCGGGGAGCTGTTTTTT. This gives the protein CASSAGLAANTGELFF.

This chain uses TRBV5-1 with TRBJ1-5, with 7 nucleotides matching TRBD1. The CDR3 length is 18 residues. Germline V lookup: CDR1 SGHRS, CDR2 YFSETQ. Trimming took 3 bases from V and 0 from J; bases not matched to a gene: 12. This CDR3 is CASSSYDRDTNSNQPQHF. The CDR3 nucleotides read TGCGCCAGCAGCTCGTATGACAGGGACACCAATAGCAATCAGCCCCAGCATTTT.

This clone was seen only a few times. The chain employs TRBV7-3 and TRBJ2-5, with TRBD2 identical over 7 bases. Germline CDR1 SGHTA, CDR2 FQGTGA. J was trimmed by 5 bases and V by 3 bases; bases with no gene match: 6. The CDR3 has 14 amino acids. The CDR3, as DNA: TGTGCCAGCAGCTTGGCGGGAGCGGCGGAGACCCAGTACTTC. Protein product: CASSLAGAAETQYF.

This clone was seen many times. The genes are TRBV19 and TRBJ2-1; 7 nucleotides line up with TRBD2. The CDR3 is 14 residues long. Germline-derived CDR1 and CDR2 are LNHDA and SQIVND (reference sequence). Unmatched junction bases numbered 8, after V lost 5 bases and J lost 7 bases. CDR3 sequence (DNA): TGTGCCAGTAGTCCCGGGGGGTGGAGGAATGAGCAGTTCTTC. Translation: CASSPGGWRNEQFF.

V gene TRBV4-1 combines with J gene TRBJ2-7, with 10 bases that match TRBD2. The CDR3 spans 14 residues. With 3 bases clipped from V and 3 bases from J, the junction kept 2 bases outside the gene matches. Per germline, CDR1 MGHRA and CDR2 YSYEKL. In nucleotides, the CDR3 is TGCGCCAGCAGCCACGAGCGGGGGGGCTACGAGCAGTACTTC. Its translation: CASSHERGGYEQYF.

This clone was seen only a few times. V usage is TRBV2 and J usage is TRBJ2-2; TRBD1 aligns across 8 bases. J was trimmed by 4 bases and V by 6 bases; bases with no gene match: 4. The germline V gene encodes CDR1 SNHLY and CDR2 FYNNEI. The CDR3 sequence is 14 residues long. The CDR3 loop is CASRSDRATGELFF. The CDR3 DNA reads TGTGCCAGCAGGTCGGACAGGGCCACCGGGGAGCTGTTTTTT. Variable domain in full (rest from reference TRBV2 and TRBJ2-2): EPEVTQTPSHQVTQMGQEVILRCVPISNHLYFYWYRQILGQKVEFLVSFYNNEISEKSEIFDDQFSVERPDGSNFTLKIRSTKLEDSAMYFCASRSDRATGELFFGEGSRLTVL.

This chain uses TRBV28 with TRBJ2-3; D is unresolved. Between the trimmed V and J ends, which lost 7 bases and 2 bases, there was a span of 10 bases. The CDR3 length is 13 residues. Germline CDR1 reads MDHEN; CDR2 reads SYDVKM. The CDR3 region has the DNA TGTGCCAGCACCTATAGCCTCACAGATACGCAGTATTTT. Amino acid sequence: CASTYSLTDTQYF.

This clone was counted between two and nine times. This chain joins TRBV28 and TRBJ2-7; no definite D call. V lost 5 bases, J lost 4 bases, and 9 bases lay in between. CDR3 size: 12 residues. The germline V gene has CDR1 MDHEN and CDR2 SYDVKM. Here the CDR3 reads CASSLQQYEQYF. The CDR3 DNA sequence: TGTGCCAGCAGTCTACAGCAGTACGAGCAGTACTTC. The variable domain in full, with the rest retrieved from reference TRBV28 and TRBJ2-7, is DVKVTQSSRYLVKRTGEKVFLECVQDMDHENMFWYRQDPGLGLRLIYFSYDVKMKEKGDIPEGYSVSREKKERFSLILESASTNQTSMYLCASSLQQYEQYFGPGTRLTVT.

The chain is built from TRBV29-1 and TRBJ1-1, with no clear D. Germline CDR1 SQVTM, CDR2 ANQGSEA. CDR3 length equals 13 residues. Trimming left V 2 bases short and J 0 bases short, with 7 bases between. In DNA form, the CDR3 reads TGCAGCGTTGAAAGAGGTCTGAACACTGAAGCTTTCTTT. It is translated as CSVERGLNTEAFF.

Here the CDR3 reads CASSLGQNNSPLHF. The CDR3 region has the DNA TGTGCCAGCAGCCTCGGACAGAATAATTCACCCCTCCACTTT. The chain carries TRBV7-8 and TRBJ1-6; D perhaps matches TRBD1 (6 bases). Trimming removed 5 bases from V and 5 bases from J, with 10 bases in between. CDR1 SGHVS and CDR2 FQNEAQ come from the germline V gene. This CDR3 is built from 14 residues.

This clone was counted many times. The chain has TRBV19 and TRBJ2-3; a weak D match, TRBD2 (5 bases). V lost 6 bases and J lost 6, with 10 bases in between. The CDR3 spans 12 residues. Germline V gene lookup returns CDR1 LNHDA and CDR2 SQIVND (reference sequence). The CDR3: CASRISGDTQYF. CDR3 nucleotides: TGTGCCAGTAGGATTTCGGGGGATACGCAGTATTTT.

The chain combines TRBV4-1 with TRBJ2-7; 13 nucleotides line up with TRBD2. CDR3 length equals 15 residues. Germline trimming cut 1 base from V and 4 bases from J; bases unmatched to any gene: 1. Germline CDR1 reads MGHRA; CDR2 reads YSYEKL. CDR3 nucleotides: TGCGCCAGCAGCCAAGGGACTAGCGGGAGATACGAGCAGTACTTC. Translation: CASSQGTSGRYEQYF.

The chain joins TRBV30 to TRBJ2-1; 7 bases align to TRBD2. Trimming at V came to 0 bases and at J to 9 bases, leaving 2 bases not matched to a gene. Per the germline V gene, CDR1 is GTSNPN and CDR2 is SVGIG (reference sequence). This CDR3 is 12 amino acids long. The CDR3 loop is CAWSVSGIEQFF. The CDR3 bases are TGTGCCTGGAGTGTAAGCGGGATTGAGCAGTTCTTC.

V usage is TRBV13 and J usage is TRBJ2-2, with D possibly TRBD1 on 6 matching bases. CDR3 length equals 16 residues. Trimming pared 3 bases from V and 2 bases from J, leaving 13 bases between. CDR1 PRHDT and CDR2 FYEKMQ come from the germline V gene (reference sequence). CDR3: CASSLRAGANTGELFF. The CDR3 DNA reads TGTGCCAGCAGCTTGAGGGCAGGGGCAAACACCGGGGAGCTGTTTTTT.

The chain has TRBV6-1 and TRBJ2-2; D unclear. With 6 bases removed from V and 5 bases from J, the gap between germline ends came to 16 bases. Germline lookup yields CDR1 MNHNS and CDR2 SASEGT. This CDR3 has 15 residues. CDR3 sequence: CASSRLAEPTGELFF. The CDR3 bases are TGTGCCAGCAGCCGTCTGGCGGAGCCGACCGGGGAGCTGTTTTTT.